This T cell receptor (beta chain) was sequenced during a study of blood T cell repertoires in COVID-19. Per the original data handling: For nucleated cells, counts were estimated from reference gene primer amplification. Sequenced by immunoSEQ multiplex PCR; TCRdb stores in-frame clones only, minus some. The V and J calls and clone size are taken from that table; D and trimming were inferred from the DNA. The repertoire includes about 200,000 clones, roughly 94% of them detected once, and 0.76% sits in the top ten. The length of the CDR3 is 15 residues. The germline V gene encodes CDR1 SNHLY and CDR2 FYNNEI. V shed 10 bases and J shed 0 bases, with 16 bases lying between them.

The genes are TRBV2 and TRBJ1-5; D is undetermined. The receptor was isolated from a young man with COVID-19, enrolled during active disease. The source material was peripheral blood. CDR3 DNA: TGTGCCACCCGAGGGCACGACTATAGCAATCAGCCCCAGCATTTT. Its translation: CATRGHDYSNQPQHF.